The 10 T cell receptor beta chains reported below all come from one sample, sequenced in a study of regulatory T cells in long-lasting Graves disease. To make TCR beta libraries, researchers used iRepertoire HTBI primers and Arm-PCR of CDR3 regions. Each CDR3 protein is one row after TCRdb ran MiXCR on the multiplex PCR reads. Of a few hundred thousand distinct CDR3 sequences detected, 23% appear once; the ten largest clones hold around 30%. Time point specified: persistent/refractory GD, antithyroid drugs over 5 years with positive TRAb. The TCR library was made from RNA that had been extracted from PBMCs in TRIzol. This specimen was peripheral blood mononuclear cells (PBMCs), taken when the disease was refractory, from a patient treated with antithyroid drugs. These receptors all come from a woman in her forties with Graves disease.

This chain uses TRBV20-1 with TRBJ1-2; no firm D call. This CDR3 has 12 amino acids. V lost 2 bases and J lost 8, with 12 bases in between. Germline values: CDR1 DFQATT, CDR2 SNEGSKA (reference sequence). In nucleotides, the CDR3 is TGCAGTGCTAGAAAAAAGTCTCTAGGCTACACCTTC. This codes for CSARKKSLGYTF.

In its sample, this clonotype was seen a few times. The chain is built from TRBV29-1 and TRBJ2-7, with 9 bases that match TRBD2. V lost 5 bases, J lost 4 bases, and 9 bases stayed unmatched. There are 14 residues in the CDR3. Germline V gives CDR1 SQVTM, CDR2 ANQGSEA. The CDR3 reads CSVLGLAGWYEQYF. Here the CDR3 DNA reads TGCAGCGTTCTAGGTCTAGCGGGGTGGTACGAGCAGTACTTC.

On this clonotype itself: A much larger clone is a single base away; this may be a read error. Given the absence of the conserved phenylalanine or tryptophan at the CDR3 end, a read error is likely. The V gene is TRBV6-9, the J gene TRBJ2-7; 7 positions match TRBD2. The ends lost 3 bases at V and 3 bases at J; junction bases unmatched: 8. Germline CDR1 reads MNHGY; CDR2 reads SVAAGI. This CDR3 spans 15 amino acids. As DNA, the CDR3 is TGTGCCAGCAGTTACGGGGGGACTACCCTCTACGAGCAGTACTCC. The encoded protein is CASSYGGTTLYEQYS.

Ten or more counts support this clonotype. The V call is TRBV15, the J call TRBJ1-6; the match to TRBD1 covers 7 bases. Germline V gives CDR1 LNHNV, CDR2 YYDKDF (reference sequence). CDR3 length: 20 amino acids. V shed 0 bases, J shed 7 bases, and the junction held 18 bases outside the gene matches. The CDR3 sequence is CATSRERSLYTGVENSPLHF. The CDR3 nucleotides read TGTGCCACCAGCAGAGAACGGTCGTTATATACAGGGGTAGAGAATTCACCCCTCCACTTT.

This clonotype was seen only once. V gene TRBV4-1 combines with J gene TRBJ1-6; D perhaps matches TRBD1 (5 bases). The V and J ends lost 0 bases and 6 bases respectively, with 9 bases between them. CDR1 and CDR2 (germline): MGHRA, YSYEKL. This CDR3 has 15 residues. The CDR3 coding sequence is TGCGCCAGCAGCCAAGATAACAGGCCTAATTCACCCCTCCACTTT. Its protein product is CASSQDNRPNSPLHF.

This clonotype was seen only a few times. CDR3 sequence reads: CASSPPGQEGPNEKLFF. CDR3 nucleotides: TGTGCCAGCTCACCACCGGGACAGGAGGGGCCCAATGAAAAACTGTTTTTT. The rearrangement joins TRBV18 to TRBJ1-4, with 8 nucleotides matching TRBD1. V trimming: 0 bases; J trimming: 5 bases; junction bases outside the gene matches: 8. The CDR3 runs to 17 residues. Germline values: CDR1 KGHSH, CDR2 LQKENI.

This clonotype came up many times. The chain recombines TRBV12-3 or TRBV12-4 with TRBJ1-2, with a possible D match to TRBD1 (5 bases). The CDR3 has 15 amino acids. Trimming removed 5 bases at V and 0 bases at J, with 13 bases between. CDR3 in amino acids: CASSETKTANYGYTF. Here the CDR3 DNA reads TGTGCCAGCAGTGAAACGAAGACAGCTAACTATGGCTACACCTTC.

This clonotype was seen a handful of times. The chain is built from TRBV7-9 and TRBJ1-1; TRBD1 matches at 7 bases. The V segment lost 5 bases and the J segment 3 bases; nucleotides outside the gene matches: 9. The CDR3 runs 15 residues. CDR1 is SEHNR, CDR2 FQNEAQ, per germline (reference sequence). The CDR3 sequence is CASSPWTGPHTEAFF. The CDR3 DNA reads TGTGCCAGCAGCCCCTGGACAGGACCTCACACTGAAGCTTTCTTT.

This clonotype was detected ten times or more. The CDR3 nucleotides are TGTGCCATCGGGGGACTAGCGGGAGTTGGAGAGACCCAGTACTTC. This translates into CAIGGLAGVGETQYF. This chain uses TRBV10-3 with TRBJ2-5, with 14 bases that match TRBD2. The trim removed 8 bases at V and 4 bases at J, leaving 6 bases unmatched. In germline, CDR1 is ENHRY, CDR2 SYGVKD. There are 15 residues in the CDR3.

The chain carries TRBV10-3 and TRBJ1-5; D is perhaps TRBD1 (6 bases). The germline V and J ends were trimmed by 4 bases and 7 bases, with 11 bases remaining between them. Germline V gene data show CDR1 as ENHRY and CDR2 as SYGVKD. This CDR3 is built from 13 residues. Here the CDR3 DNA reads TGTGCCATCAGTGCCGAGGGACAACAGCCCCAGCATTTT. Residues: CAISAEGQQPQHF.